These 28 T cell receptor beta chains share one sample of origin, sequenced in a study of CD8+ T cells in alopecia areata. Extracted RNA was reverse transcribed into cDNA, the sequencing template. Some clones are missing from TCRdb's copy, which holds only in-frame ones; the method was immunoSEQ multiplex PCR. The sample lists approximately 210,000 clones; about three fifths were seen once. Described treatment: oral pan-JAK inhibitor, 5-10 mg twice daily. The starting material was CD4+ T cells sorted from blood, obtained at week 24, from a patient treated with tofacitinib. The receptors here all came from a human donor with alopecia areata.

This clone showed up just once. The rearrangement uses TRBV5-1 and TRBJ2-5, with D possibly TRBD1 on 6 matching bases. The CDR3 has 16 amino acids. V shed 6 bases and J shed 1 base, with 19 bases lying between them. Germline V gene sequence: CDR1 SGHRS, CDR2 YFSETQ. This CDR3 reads CASTSWGGQLQETQYF. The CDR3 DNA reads TGCGCCAGCACCTCTTGGGGTGGACAGCTCCAAGAGACCCAGTACTTC. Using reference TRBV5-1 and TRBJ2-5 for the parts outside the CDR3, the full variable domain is KAGVTQTPRYLIKTRGQQVTLSCSPISGHRSVSWYQQTPGQGLQFLFEYFSETQRNKGNFPGRFSGRQFSNSRSEMNVSTLELGDSALYLCASTSWGGQLQETQYFGPGTRLLVL.

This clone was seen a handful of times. Here the CDR3 DNA reads TGTGCCAGCGAACCCGGGACAGGGAGCACAGATACGCAGTATTTT. It specifies CASEPGTGSTDTQYF. J is TRBJ2-3 and V is TRBV7-9, with TRBD1 matching over 9 bases. The V segment lost 8 bases and the J segment 0 bases; nucleotides outside the gene matches: 6. The CDR3 contains 15 residues. Germline CDR1 reads SEHNR; CDR2 reads FQNEAQ (reference sequence).

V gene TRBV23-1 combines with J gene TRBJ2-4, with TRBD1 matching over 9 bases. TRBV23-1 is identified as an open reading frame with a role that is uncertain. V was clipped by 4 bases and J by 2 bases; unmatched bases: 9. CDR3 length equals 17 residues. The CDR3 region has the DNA TGCGCCAGCAGTCCCCGGACAGGGGTTATGTCCAAAAACATTCAGTACTTC. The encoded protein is CASSPRTGVMSKNIQYF.

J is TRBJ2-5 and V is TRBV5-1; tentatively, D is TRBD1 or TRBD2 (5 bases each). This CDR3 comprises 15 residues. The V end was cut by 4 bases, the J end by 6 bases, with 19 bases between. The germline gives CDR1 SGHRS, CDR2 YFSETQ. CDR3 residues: CASSQNAGSGKTQYF. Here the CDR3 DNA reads TGCGCCAGCAGCCAAAATGCAGGGAGTGGAAAGACCCAGTACTTC.

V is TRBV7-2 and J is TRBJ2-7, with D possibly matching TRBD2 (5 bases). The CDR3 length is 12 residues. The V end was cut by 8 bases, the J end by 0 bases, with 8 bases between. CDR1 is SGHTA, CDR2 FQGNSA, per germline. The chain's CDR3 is CASRGYSYEQYF. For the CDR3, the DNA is TGTGCCAGCCGCGGGTACTCCTACGAGCAGTACTTC.

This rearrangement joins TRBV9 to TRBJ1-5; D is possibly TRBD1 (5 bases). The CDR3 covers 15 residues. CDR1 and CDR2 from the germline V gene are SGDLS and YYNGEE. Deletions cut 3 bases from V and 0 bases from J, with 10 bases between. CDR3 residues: CASSGTSYSNQPQHF. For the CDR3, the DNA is TGTGCCAGCAGCGGGACATCCTATAGCAATCAGCCCCAGCATTTT. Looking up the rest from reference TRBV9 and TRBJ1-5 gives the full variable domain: DSGVTQTPKHLITATGQRVTLRCSPRSGDLSVYWYQQSLDQGLQFLIQYYNGEERAKGNILERFSAQQFPDLHSELNLSSLELGDSALYFCASSGTSYSNQPQHFGDGTRLSIL.

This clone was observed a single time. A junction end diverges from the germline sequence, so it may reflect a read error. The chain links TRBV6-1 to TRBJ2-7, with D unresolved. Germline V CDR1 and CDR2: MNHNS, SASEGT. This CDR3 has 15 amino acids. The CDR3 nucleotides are TGTGCCATCAGTGAGTCTACCAGGCTGTCCTACGAGCAGTACTTC. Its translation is CAISESTRLSYEQYF.

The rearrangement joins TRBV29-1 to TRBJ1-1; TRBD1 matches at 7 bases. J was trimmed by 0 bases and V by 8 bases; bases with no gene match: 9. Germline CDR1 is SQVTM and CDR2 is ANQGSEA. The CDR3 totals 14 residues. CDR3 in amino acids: CSLCAGTVNTEAFF. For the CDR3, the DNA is TGCAGCCTTTGTGCCGGGACAGTGAACACTGAAGCTTTCTTT.

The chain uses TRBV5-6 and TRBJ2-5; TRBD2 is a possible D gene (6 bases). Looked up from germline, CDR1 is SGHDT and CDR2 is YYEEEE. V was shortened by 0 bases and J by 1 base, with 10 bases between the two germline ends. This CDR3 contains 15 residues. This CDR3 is CASSLGPGGQETQYF. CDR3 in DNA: TGTGCCAGCAGCTTGGGTCCCGGGGGCCAAGAGACCCAGTACTTC.

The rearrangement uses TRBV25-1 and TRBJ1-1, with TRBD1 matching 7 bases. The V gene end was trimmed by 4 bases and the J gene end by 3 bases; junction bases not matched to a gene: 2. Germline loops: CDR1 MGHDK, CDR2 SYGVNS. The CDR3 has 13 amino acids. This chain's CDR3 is CASSADRYTEAFF. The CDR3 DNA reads TGTGCCAGCAGTGCGGACAGGTACACTGAAGCTTTCTTT.

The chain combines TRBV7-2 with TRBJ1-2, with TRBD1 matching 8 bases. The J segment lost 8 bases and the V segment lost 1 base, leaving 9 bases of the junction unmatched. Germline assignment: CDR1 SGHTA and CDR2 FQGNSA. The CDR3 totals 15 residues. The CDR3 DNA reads TGTGCCAGCAGCTTAGGGACAGGGAAGGGAAAGGGCTACACCTTC. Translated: CASSLGTGKGKGYTF.

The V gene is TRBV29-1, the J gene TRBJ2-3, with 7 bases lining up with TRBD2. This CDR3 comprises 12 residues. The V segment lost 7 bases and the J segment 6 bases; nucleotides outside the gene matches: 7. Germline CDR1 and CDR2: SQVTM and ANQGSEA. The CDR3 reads CSARLAGDTQYF. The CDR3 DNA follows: TGCAGCGCACGACTAGCCGGGGATACGCAGTATTTT.

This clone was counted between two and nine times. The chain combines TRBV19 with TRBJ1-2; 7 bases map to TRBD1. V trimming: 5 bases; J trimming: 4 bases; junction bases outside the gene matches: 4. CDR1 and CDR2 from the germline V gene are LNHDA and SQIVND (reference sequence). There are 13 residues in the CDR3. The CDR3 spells CASSGGTVYGYTF. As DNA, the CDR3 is TGTGCCAGTAGTGGAGGGACAGTCTATGGCTACACCTTC.

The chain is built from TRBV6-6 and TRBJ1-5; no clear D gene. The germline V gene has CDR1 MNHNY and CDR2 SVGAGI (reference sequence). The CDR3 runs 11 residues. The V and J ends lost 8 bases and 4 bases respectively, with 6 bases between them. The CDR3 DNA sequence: TGTGCCAGCGGCGGAAATCAGCCCCAGCATTTT. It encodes CASGGNQPQHF.

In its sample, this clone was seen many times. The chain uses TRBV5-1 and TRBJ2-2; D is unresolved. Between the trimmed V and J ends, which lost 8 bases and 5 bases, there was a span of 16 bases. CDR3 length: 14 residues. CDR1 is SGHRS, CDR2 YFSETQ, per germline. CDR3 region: CASGEWGKTGELFF. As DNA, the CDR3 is TGCGCCAGTGGGGAATGGGGAAAGACCGGGGAGCTGTTTTTT.

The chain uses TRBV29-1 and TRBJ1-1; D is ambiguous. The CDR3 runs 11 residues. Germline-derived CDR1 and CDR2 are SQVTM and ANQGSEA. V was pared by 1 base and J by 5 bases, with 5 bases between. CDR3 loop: CSVEAVTEAFF. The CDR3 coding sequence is TGCAGCGTTGAAGCTGTGACTGAAGCTTTCTTT.

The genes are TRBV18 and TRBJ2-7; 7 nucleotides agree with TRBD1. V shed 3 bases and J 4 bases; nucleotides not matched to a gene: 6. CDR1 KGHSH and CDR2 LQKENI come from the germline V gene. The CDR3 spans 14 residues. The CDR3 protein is CASSPGTEIYEQYF. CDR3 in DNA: TGTGCCAGCTCACCTGGGACAGAGATTTACGAGCAGTACTTC.

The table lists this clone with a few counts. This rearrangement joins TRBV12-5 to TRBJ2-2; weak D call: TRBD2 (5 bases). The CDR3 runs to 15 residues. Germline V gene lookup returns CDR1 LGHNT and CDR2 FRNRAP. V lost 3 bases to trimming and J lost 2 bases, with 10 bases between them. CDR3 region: CASGLGGSNTGELFF. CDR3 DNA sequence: TGTGCTAGTGGTTTAGGCGGGTCAAACACCGGGGAGCTGTTTTTT. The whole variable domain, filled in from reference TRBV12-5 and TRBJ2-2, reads DARVTQTPRHKVTEMGQEVTMRCQPILGHNTVFWYRQTMMQGLELLAYFRNRAPLDDSGMPKDRFSAEMPDATLATLKIQPSEPRDSAVYFCASGLGGSNTGELFFGEGSRLTVL.

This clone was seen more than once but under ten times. The CDR3 DNA reads TGCAGCGTTTCAACAGGGGCCCACGAGCAGTACTTC. Protein product: CSVSTGAHEQYF. The chain joins TRBV29-1 to TRBJ2-7; TRBD1 agrees at 7 bases. The CDR3 contains 12 residues. Germline lookup yields CDR1 SQVTM and CDR2 ANQGSEA. The ends lost 5 bases at V and 5 bases at J; junction bases unmatched: 6.

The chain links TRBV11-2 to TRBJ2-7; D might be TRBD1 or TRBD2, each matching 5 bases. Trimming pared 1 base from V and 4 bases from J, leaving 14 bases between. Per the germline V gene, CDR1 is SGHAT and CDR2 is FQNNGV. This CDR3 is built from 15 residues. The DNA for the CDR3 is TGTGCCAGCAGCTTAGGAGGGGTGGGGTTGTACGAGCAGTACTTC. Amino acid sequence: CASSLGGVGLYEQYF.

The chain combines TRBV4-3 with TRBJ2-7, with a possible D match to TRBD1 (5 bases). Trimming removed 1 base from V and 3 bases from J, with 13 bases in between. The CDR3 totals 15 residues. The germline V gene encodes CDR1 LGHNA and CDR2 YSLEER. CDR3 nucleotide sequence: TGCGCCAGCAGCCAAGGGGTACAGGAAAACTACGAGCAGTACTTC. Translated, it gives CASSQGVQENYEQYF.

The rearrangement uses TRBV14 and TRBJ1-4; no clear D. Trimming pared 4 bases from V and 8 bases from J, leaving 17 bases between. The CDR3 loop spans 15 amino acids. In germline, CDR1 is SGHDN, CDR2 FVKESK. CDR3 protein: CASSRRDPGREKLFF. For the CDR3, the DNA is TGTGCCAGCAGCCGACGGGATCCCGGGAGGGAAAAACTGTTTTTT.

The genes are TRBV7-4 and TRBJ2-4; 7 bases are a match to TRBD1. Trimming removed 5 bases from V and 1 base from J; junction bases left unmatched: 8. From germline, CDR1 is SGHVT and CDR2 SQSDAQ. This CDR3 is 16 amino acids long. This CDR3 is CASSVGGAGAKNIQYF. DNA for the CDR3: TGTGCCAGCAGCGTAGGGGGCGCCGGGGCCAAAAACATTCAGTACTTC.

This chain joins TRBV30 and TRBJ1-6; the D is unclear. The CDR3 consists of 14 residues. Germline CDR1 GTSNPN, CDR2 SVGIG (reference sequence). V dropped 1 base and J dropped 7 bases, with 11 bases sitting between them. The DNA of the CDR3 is TGTGCCTGGAGTGCTCAGGCACAAAATTCACCCCTCCACTTT. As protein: CAWSAQAQNSPLHF.

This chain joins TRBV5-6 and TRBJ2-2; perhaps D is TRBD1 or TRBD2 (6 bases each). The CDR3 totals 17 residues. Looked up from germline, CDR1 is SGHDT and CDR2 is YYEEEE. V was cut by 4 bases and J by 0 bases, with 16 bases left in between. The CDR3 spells CASSDGGPYANTGELFF. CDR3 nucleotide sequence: TGTGCCAGCAGCGATGGGGGGCCCTACGCGAACACCGGGGAGCTGTTTTTT.

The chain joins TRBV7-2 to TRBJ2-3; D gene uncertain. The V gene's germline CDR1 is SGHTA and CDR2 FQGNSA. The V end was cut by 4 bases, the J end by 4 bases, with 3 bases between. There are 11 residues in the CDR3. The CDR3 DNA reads TGTGCCAGCAGCTACTCAGATACGCAGTATTTT. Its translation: CASSYSDTQYF.

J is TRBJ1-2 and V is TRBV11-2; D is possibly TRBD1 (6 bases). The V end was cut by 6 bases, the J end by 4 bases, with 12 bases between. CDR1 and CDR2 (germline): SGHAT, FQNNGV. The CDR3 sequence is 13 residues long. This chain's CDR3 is CASSFGQPYGYTF. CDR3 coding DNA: TGTGCCAGCAGTTTCGGACAGCCCTATGGCTACACCTTC.

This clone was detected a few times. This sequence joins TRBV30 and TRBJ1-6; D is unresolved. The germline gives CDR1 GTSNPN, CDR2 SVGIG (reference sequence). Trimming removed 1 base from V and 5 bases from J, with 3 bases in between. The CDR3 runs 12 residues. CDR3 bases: TGTGCCTGGAGTGGGGATAATTCACCCCTCCACTTT. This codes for CAWSGDNSPLHF.